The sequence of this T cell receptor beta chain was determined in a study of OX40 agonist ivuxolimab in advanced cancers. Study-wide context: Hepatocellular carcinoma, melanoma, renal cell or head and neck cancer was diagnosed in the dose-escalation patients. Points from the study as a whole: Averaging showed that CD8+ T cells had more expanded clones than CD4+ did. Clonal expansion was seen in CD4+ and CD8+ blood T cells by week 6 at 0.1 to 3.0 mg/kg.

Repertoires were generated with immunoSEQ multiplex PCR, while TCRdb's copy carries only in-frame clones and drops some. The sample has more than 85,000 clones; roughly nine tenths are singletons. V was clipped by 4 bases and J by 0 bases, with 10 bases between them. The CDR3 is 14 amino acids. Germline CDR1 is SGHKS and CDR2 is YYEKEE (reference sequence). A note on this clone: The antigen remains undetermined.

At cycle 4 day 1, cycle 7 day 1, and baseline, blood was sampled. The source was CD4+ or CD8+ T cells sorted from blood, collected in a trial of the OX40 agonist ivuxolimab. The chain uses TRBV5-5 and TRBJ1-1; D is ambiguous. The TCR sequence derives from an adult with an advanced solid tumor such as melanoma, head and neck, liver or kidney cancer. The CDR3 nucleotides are TGTGCCAGCAGCCTGAACAGCCTGAACACTGAAGCTTTCTTT. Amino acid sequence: CASSLNSLNTEAFF.